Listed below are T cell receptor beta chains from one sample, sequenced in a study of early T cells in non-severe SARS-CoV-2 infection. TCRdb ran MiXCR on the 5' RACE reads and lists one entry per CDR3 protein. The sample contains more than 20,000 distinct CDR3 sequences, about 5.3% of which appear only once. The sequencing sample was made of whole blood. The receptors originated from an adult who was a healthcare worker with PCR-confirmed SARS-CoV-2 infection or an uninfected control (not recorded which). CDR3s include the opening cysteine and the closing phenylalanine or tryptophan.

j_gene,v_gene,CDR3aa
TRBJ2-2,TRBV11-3,CASSLRGYQFGLAGRTGELFF
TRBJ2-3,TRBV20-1,CSARESSGRADTQYF
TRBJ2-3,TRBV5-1,CASSLAPPSGTGNTPQNTQYF
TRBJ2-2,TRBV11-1,CASSRGLAGAMNTGELFF
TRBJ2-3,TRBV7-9,CASSPRLAGDTDTQYF
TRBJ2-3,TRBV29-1,CSVVGGKADTQYF
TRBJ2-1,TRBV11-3,CASSFADVMVDEQFF
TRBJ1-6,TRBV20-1,CSATTGEGSYNSPLHF
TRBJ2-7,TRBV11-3,CASSFSGSVQYF
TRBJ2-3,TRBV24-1,CATSDPGGEGTDTQYF
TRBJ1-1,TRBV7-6,CASALGHPNTEAFF
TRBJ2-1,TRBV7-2,CASSLRWTSGADNEQFF
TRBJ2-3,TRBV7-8,CASSLGDATDTQYF
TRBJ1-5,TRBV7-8,CASSLASRDQPQHF
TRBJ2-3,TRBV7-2,CASSLAYTQYF
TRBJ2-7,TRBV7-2,CASSAGGGHASRSYEQYF
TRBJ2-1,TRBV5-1,CASSFISGSYNEQFF
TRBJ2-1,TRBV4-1,CASSLRSGTSRYNEQFF
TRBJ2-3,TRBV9,CASSGQASTDTQYF
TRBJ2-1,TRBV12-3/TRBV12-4,CASSLRLAGINEQFF
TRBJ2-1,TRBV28,CASSLLPLAGGEDEQFF
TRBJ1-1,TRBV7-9,CASSHQNTEAFF
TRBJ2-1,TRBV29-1,CSLPGQGAFSYSGEQFF
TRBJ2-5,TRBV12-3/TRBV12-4,CASSSLAGTQETQYF
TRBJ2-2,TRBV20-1,CSATGTGNTGELFF
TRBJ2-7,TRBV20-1,CSAVGEAYEQYF
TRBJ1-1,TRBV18,CASSPIGGNTEAFF
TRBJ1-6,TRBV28,CASSLDWGESPLHF
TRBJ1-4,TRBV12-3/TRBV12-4,CASSLGVQGAGEKLFF
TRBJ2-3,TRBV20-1,CSARSPTSGSTDTQYF
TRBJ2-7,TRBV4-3,CASSQAWRGSSSPYEQYF
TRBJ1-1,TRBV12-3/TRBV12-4,CASRQGQPLEEAFF
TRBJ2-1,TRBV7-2,CASSRGSEQFF
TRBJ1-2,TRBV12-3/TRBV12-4,CASSFWDRPNYGYTF
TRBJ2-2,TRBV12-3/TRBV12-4,CASSPPGGPTGELFF
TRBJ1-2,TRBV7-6,CASSDRQAPYTF
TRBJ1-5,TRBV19,CASSPRDSNQPQHF
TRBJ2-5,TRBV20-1,CSASALAGEETQYF
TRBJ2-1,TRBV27,CASQRQLLGNEQFF
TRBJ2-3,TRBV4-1,CASSLREGLAGVPSTDTQYF
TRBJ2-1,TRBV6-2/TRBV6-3,CASSLLSGLVPHEQFF
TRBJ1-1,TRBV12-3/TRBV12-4,CASSLQRLNTEAFF
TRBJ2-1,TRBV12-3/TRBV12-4,CASSLGLAGINEQFF
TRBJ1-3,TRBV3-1,CASSLGVLGNTIYF
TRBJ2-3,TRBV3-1,CASTPGTDTDTQYF
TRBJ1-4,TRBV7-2,CASSLEVAGGGEKLFF
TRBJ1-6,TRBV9,CASSPQGGKANSPLHF
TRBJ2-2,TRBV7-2,CASSLEEGVGELFF
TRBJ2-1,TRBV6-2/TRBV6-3,CASKTGGGNYYNEQFF
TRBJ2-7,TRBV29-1,CSVTRDRDIYEQYF
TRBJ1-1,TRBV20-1,CSASGGTEAFF
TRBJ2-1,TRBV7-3,CASSLSGNSYNEQFF
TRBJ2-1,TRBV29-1,CSVGDRAYNEQFF
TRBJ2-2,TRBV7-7,CASSKTPNTGELFF
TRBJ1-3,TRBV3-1,CASSQRGSGNTIYF
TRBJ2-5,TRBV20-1,CSASGGTPETQYF
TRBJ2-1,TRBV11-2,CASSSYGGSYNEQFF
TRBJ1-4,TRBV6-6,CASKQLPDGGANEKLFF